Included here is one T cell receptor (beta chain) sequence, with context. Which antigen it targets is not known. The input lacks base qualities; no much larger clone sits a single base away. The immunoSEQ Assay, a bias-controlled multiplex PCR, was used to amplify TCRbeta CDR3 regions from genomic DNA. The published analysis was carried out like this. The number of nucleated cells in each sample was estimated by amplification of reference gene primers within the assay. To quantify the absolute abundance of each unique TCRbeta CDR3 rearrangement, sequence reads were collapsed and filtered. For each sample, productive Simpson clonality was calculated as the square root of Simpson's diversity index over productive rearrangements. TCRdb stores this immuneACCESS table with in-frame sequences only. Part of the clones is absent; in the studies checked, under half of the shortfall reflects unresolved V genes, and no reason is known for the rest. The D gene and trimming were derived from the DNA, and the V and J assignments and clone size from that table. The sample records roughly 300,000 clones, 85% of which are singletons. More than 10% of the sample rests with the top ten.

Each collaborating institution followed its own protocols to collect whole blood in K2EDTA tubes. For TCRbeta analysis, collaborators shipped samples as frozen whole blood, isolated PBMCs, or DNA extracted from either of those sample types. This specimen belongs to a study of blood T cell repertoires in COVID-19 (dated by TCRdb to about 2020). Regarding the study in general: The collaborator samples originated in the United States, Italy and Spain and spanned the acute and convalescent phases of COVID-19. The material from the prospective study consisted of cDNA or gDNA derived from T cells, B-cell-depleted T cells, or PBMCs. Deeply sampled blood TCRbeta repertoires from subjects exposed to, actively infected with, or recovered from COVID-19 were included in the dataset. The repertoires were released in a freely available public database intended as a resource for research on the immune response to SARS-CoV-2. The sample metadata nearly always contained a de-identified subject ID, COVID-19 status, age in years and sex. The samples were drawn from the first 160 participants of the ongoing ImmuneRACE study and from 950 to 1,500 subjects provided by 6 global collaborators. Where available, HLA class I and class II types were obtained from metadata supplied by the sample provider rather than from assay-based typing. Points the paper makes about the study in general: Clinical and demographic metadata were provided uncurated, with the amount varying by source and participant.

CDR1 and CDR2 are read off the germline V gene as SGDLS and YYNGEE. V has 0 bases trimmed and J has 6 bases trimmed; junction bases matching no gene number 4. From its cysteine to its phenylalanine, the CDR3 spans 15 amino acids. The DNA shown is the 45-base CDR3, in frame from base 1. The sample was peripheral blood. Recombination linked TRBV9 to TRBJ2-2; 8 central bases correspond to TRBD1. This receptor was taken from a human donor in a cohort sampled during active COVID-19. The DNA reads TGTGCCAGCAGCGTAGGTCAGGGGGCAGCCGGGGAGCTGTTTTTT. This codes for CASSVGQGAAGELFF.